The clone carrying this T cell receptor beta chain was picked up many times. The target antigen is unknown. Lactation, pregnancy, other autoimmune disease or uncontrolled infection led to exclusion of patients. The PBMCs studied were ones that came from roughly 11 ml fresh peripheral blood. This entry is derived from a study of T cells in Graves' hyperthyroidism and ophthalmopathy. CDR1 and CDR2 (germline): SGHAT, FQNNGV. The CDR3 covers 15 residues. With 2 bases removed from V and 1 base from J, the gap between germline ends came to 12 bases. Authors of the study amplified TCR beta CDR3 regions from RNA transcripts. First-round RT-PCR targeting the TCR CDR3 was performed with the HTBI primer set. TCRdb called the multiplex PCR reads again in MiXCR, with one record for every CDR3 protein. The data hold almost 350,000 distinct CDR3 sequences, with around 18% observed a single time. Points from the study as a whole: Researchers report that a 13 V-J model separated ophthalmopathy from stable hyperthyroidism.

Sequences were obtained from blood. This TCR was sampled from a woman aged 40-49 years with Graves' ophthalmopathy. This chain joins TRBV11-2 and TRBJ2-7; perhaps TRBD1 as D (5 bases). The CDR3 reads CASSLYGAVSYEQYF. The CDR3 DNA is TGTGCCAGCAGCTTATATGGGGCAGTTTCCTACGAGCAGTACTTC.